The 16 T cell receptor beta chains below were found in one sample sequenced in a study of shared clonotypes between healthy human individuals. This table comes from immunoSEQ multiplex PCR, and its TCRdb copy is limited to in-frame clones, with some not included. The repertoire holds about 320,000 clones, with about nine tenths as singletons. The sample comprised memory CD8+ T cells sorted from blood. Subset of the sample: CD45RO+ cells pooled with CCR7-negative TemRA cells. The receptors come from a man aged 18-30 years in good health.

The chain joins TRBV6-4 to TRBJ1-1; TRBD1 is a possible D gene (5 bases). Germline V gene data show CDR1 as MRHNA and CDR2 as SNTAGT. The CDR3 totals 13 residues. Trimming took off 6 bases at V and 1 base at J, with 9 bases between the two ends. The CDR3, as DNA: TGTGCCAGCAGCGAGACAGCGAACACTGAAGCTTTCTTT. It yields the protein CASSETANTEAFF.

This clone has a single count. This chain uses TRBV27 with TRBJ1-2, with 11 bases that match TRBD1. The CDR3 runs to 15 residues. V lost 6 bases and J lost 8; bases outside the gene matches: 11. Per the germline V gene, CDR1 is MNHEY and CDR2 is SMNVEV (reference sequence). The CDR3 DNA sequence: TGTGCCAGCAGCCCCGGGACAGGGGGAGTAGGCGGCTACACCTTC. Amino acids: CASSPGTGGVGGYTF.

The V call is TRBV6-5, the J call TRBJ2-7, with 7 bases fitting TRBD1. CDR1 and CDR2 (germline): MNHEY, SVGAGI. J gave up 2 bases and V 5 bases, and 6 bases lay outside the gene matches. This CDR3 is 14 amino acids long. Written as DNA, the CDR3 is TGTGCCAGCAGTATGCCGGGACAGCCCTACGAGCAGTACTTC. It yields the protein CASSMPGQPYEQYF.

The chain uses TRBV6-5 and TRBJ1-2; perhaps TRBD1 as D (6 bases). This CDR3 is built from 14 residues. Germline CDR1 and CDR2: MNHEY and SVGAGI. Trimming cost V 7 bases and J 3 bases, with 15 bases left between them. The CDR3 region has the DNA TGTGCCAGCACCCAGGGGTCAGGTTACTATGGCTACACCTTC. Its translation is CASTQGSGYYGYTF.

This clone was observed a handful of times. The J gene is TRBJ2-7, the V gene TRBV19; D unclear. In germline, CDR1 is LNHDA, CDR2 SQIVND (reference sequence). This CDR3 region has 15 residues. Trimming left V 1 base short and J 2 bases short, with 12 bases between. The CDR3 loop reads CASSIGMAPTYEQYF. The CDR3 coding sequence is TGTGCCAGTAGTATAGGGATGGCTCCTACCTACGAGCAGTACTTC.

V gene TRBV29-1 combines with J gene TRBJ2-1; D uncertain. Germline-derived CDR1 and CDR2 are SQVTM and ANQGSEA. V lost 7 bases and J lost 2, with 9 bases in between. The CDR3 sequence is 12 residues long. The CDR3 DNA reads as TGCAGCGCTAGGTCGCCCTACAATGAGCAGTTCTTC. It yields the protein CSARSPYNEQFF.

V gene TRBV6-6 combines with J gene TRBJ2-3; 8 positions match TRBD1. CDR1 is MNHNY, CDR2 SVGAGI, per germline (reference sequence). V trimming: 3 bases; J trimming: 2 bases; junction bases outside the gene matches: 4. There are 15 residues in the CDR3. CDR3 in DNA: TGTGCCAGCAGTTATCAGGGGGCCCCCACAGATACGCAGTATTTT. This translates into CASSYQGAPTDTQYF.

The CDR3 protein is CASSPGTGWEYGYTF. CDR3 DNA: TGTGCCAGCAGTCCCGGGACAGGGTGGGAATATGGCTACACCTTC. J is TRBJ1-2 and V is TRBV27; the match to TRBD1 covers 9 bases. The CDR3 covers 15 residues. Germline V gene sequence: CDR1 MNHEY, CDR2 SMNVEV (reference sequence). Trimming cost V 5 bases and J 5 bases; bases outside gene matches: 9.

V usage is TRBV7-2 and J usage is TRBJ2-7; TRBD2 agrees at 16 bases. V shed 5 bases and J 4 bases; nucleotides not matched to a gene: 5. Germline values: CDR1 SGHTA, CDR2 FQGNSA. The CDR3 has 16 residues. The CDR3 sequence: CASSPSGLAGGYEQYF. The CDR3 bases are TGTGCCAGCAGCCCTTCGGGACTAGCGGGAGGGTACGAGCAGTACTTC.

The rearrangement joins TRBV29-1 to TRBJ2-7, with 7 bases lining up with TRBD1. The V gene end was trimmed by 4 bases and the J gene end by 3 bases; junction bases not matched to a gene: 9. Germline V gene data show CDR1 as SQVTM and CDR2 as ANQGSEA. The CDR3 loop spans 14 amino acids. The DNA of the CDR3 is TGCAGCGTTGGAATGTTAGGGGGCCTCTACGAGCAGTACTTC. Residues: CSVGMLGGLYEQYF.

This clone was detected a few times. The chain uses TRBV16 and TRBJ1-6, with D tentatively TRBD1 (6 bases). Germline assignment: CDR1 KGHSY and CDR2 FQNENV. V was cut by 3 bases and J by 6 bases, with 21 bases left in between. The CDR3 length is 18 residues. The CDR3 reads CASSHQGRWGPGNSPLHF. The CDR3 DNA sequence: TGTGCCAGCAGCCACCAGGGACGGTGGGGGCCGGGTAATTCACCCCTCCACTTT.

The J gene is TRBJ2-5, the V gene TRBV2; 10 positions agree with TRBD2. Germline CDR1 SNHLY, CDR2 FYNNEI. V gave up 8 bases and J gave up 4 bases; unmatched junction bases: 7. CDR3 size: 14 residues. CDR3 loop: CASGVVAGGETQYF. In nucleotides, the CDR3 is TGTGCCAGCGGAGTTGTAGCGGGAGGAGAGACCCAGTACTTC.

The chain carries TRBV6-1 and TRBJ1-2; 7 bases align to TRBD1. Germline CDR1 reads MNHNS; CDR2 reads SASEGT. V dropped 2 bases and J dropped 4; count of bases not matched to a gene: 7. The CDR3 totals 15 residues. CDR3 bases: TGTGCCAGCAGTGAACTCGGAGGGGGCGTCTATGGCTACACCTTC. Protein sequence: CASSELGGGVYGYTF.

The chain links TRBV4-3 to TRBJ2-3, with D maybe TRBD2 (6 bases). The V end was cut by 1 base, the J end by 0 bases, with 8 bases between. The CDR3 contains 15 residues. The germline CDR1 and CDR2 sequences are LGHNA and YSLEER. The CDR3 sequence: CASSQAGVSTDTQYF. The CDR3, as DNA: TGCGCCAGCAGCCAAGCGGGAGTGAGCACAGATACGCAGTATTTT.

The chain has TRBV7-9 and TRBJ2-5; TRBD1 or TRBD2 may be the D gene (6 bases each). The CDR3 sequence is 18 residues long. V was clipped by 5 bases and J by 1 base, with 23 bases between them. The germline gives CDR1 SEHNR, CDR2 FQNEAQ (reference sequence). The CDR3: CASSRGPDRTEGQETQYF. For the CDR3, the DNA is TGTGCCAGCAGCCGTGGCCCCGACAGGACGGAGGGCCAAGAGACCCAGTACTTC.

V is TRBV7-9 and J is TRBJ1-1; D not resolved. Per germline, CDR1 SEHNR and CDR2 FQNEAQ (reference sequence). The V and J ends lost 3 bases and 4 bases respectively, with 3 bases between them. The CDR3 consists of 11 residues. CDR3 coding DNA: TGTGCCAGCAGCTTCGCCACTGAAGCTTTCTTT. Its protein is CASSFATEAFF.